Below, 2 T cell receptor beta chains from the same sample are listed, as sequenced in a study of CD8+CD57+ T cells in acquired aplastic anemia. The study profiled TCR beta VDJ and CDR3 using genomic DNA as template. Using its own MiXCR run on the reads, TCRdb lists one record per CDR3 protein. The sample yields 150,000 to 160,000 distinct CDR3 sequences, approximately 52% seen once. All sequencing subjects had displayed CD8+CD57+ cell expansion on flow cytometry. The sequenced material came from sorted CD4+, CD8+, or CD8+CD57+ T cells (not recorded which) from PBMCs. These receptors came from a human donor with aplastic anemia.

Ten or more counts support this clonotype. The rearrangement uses TRBV5-4 and TRBJ2-3; D uncertain. V was trimmed by 0 bases and J by 3 bases, leaving 5 bases between them. Germline CDR1 reads SGHNT; CDR2 reads YYREEE (reference sequence). This CDR3 is built from 13 residues. CDR3 DNA sequence: TGTGCCAGCAGCTTGGAAGCTACAGATACGCAGTATTTT. Protein product: CASSLEATDTQYF.

A remark on this clonotype: The conserved phenylalanine or tryptophan normally closing the CDR3 is absent here, so this likely arose from a read error. No DNA is shown, since the ends of the CDR3 on it are uncertain; the CDR3 is the one TCRdb lists. The chain links TRBV19 to TRBJ1-5; the table's D call TRBD1 went unverified against the DNA. Counting both end residues, the CDR3 totals 15 amino acids. In germline, CDR1 is LNHDA, CDR2 SQIVND (reference sequence). The CDR3 sequence: CASSTDTYSNQPQLS.